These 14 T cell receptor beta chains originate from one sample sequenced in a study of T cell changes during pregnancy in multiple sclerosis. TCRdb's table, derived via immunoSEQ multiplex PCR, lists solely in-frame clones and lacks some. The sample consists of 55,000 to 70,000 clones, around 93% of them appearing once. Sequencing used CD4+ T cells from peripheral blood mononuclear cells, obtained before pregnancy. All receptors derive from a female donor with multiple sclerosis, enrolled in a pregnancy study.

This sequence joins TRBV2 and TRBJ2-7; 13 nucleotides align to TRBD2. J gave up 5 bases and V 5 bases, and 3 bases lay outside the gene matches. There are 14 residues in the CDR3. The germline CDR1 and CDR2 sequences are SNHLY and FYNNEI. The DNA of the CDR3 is TGTGCCAGCAGTAGGGGACTAGCGGGAAACGAGCAGTACTTC. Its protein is CASSRGLAGNEQYF.

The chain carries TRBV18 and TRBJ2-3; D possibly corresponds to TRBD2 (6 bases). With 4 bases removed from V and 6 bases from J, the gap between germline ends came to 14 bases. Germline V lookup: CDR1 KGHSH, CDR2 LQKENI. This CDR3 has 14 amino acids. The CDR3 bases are TGTGCCAGCTCACTAAAGGGAGGAAGCGATACGCAGTATTTT. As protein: CASSLKGGSDTQYF.

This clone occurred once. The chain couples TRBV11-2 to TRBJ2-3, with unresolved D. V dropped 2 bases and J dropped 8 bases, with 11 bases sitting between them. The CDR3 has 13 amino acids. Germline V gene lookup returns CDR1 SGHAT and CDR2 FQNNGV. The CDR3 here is CASSLSLLSTQYF. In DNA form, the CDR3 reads TGTGCCAGCAGCTTAAGTCTCCTATCTACGCAGTATTTT.

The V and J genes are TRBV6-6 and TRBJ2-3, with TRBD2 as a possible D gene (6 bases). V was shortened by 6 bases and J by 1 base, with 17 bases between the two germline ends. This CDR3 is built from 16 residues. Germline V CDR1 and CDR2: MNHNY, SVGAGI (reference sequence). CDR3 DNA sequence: TGTGCCAGCAGAGAGATGACTAGTATGGGCACAGATACGCAGTATTTT. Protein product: CASREMTSMGTDTQYF.

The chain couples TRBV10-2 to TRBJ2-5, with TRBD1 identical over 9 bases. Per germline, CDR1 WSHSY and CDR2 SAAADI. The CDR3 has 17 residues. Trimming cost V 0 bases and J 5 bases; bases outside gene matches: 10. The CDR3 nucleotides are TGCGCCAGCAGTGAGTCTATAGGGACAGGGTTGACCGAGACCCAGTACTTC. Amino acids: CASSESIGTGLTETQYF.

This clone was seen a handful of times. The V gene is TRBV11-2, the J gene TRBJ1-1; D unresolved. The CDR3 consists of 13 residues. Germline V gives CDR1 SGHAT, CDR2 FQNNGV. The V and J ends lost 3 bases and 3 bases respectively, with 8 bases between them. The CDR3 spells CASSLEEYTEAFF. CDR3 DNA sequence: TGTGCCAGCAGCTTGGAGGAGTACACTGAAGCTTTCTTT.

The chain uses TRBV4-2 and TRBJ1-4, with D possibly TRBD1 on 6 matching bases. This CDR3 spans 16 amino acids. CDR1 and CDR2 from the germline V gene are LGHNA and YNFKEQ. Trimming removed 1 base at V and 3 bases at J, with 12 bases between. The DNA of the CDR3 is TGTGCCAGCAGCCAAGGGGGGGGCGCGGCTAATGAAAAACTGTTTTTT. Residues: CASSQGGGAANEKLFF.

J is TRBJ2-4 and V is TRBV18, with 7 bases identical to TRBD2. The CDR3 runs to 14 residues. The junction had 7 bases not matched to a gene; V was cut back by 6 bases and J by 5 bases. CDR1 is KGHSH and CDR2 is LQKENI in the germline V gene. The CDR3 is CASSTIGLENIQYF. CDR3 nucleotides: TGTGCCAGCTCTACCATTGGACTAGAAAACATTCAGTACTTC.

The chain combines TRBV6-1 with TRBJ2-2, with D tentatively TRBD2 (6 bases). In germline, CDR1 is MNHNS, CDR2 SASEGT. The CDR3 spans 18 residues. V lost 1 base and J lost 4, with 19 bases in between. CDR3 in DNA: TGTGCCAGCAGTGAAGGGAGGGGACCCATGGGTGGCACCGGGGAGCTGTTTTTT. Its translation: CASSEGRGPMGGTGELFF.

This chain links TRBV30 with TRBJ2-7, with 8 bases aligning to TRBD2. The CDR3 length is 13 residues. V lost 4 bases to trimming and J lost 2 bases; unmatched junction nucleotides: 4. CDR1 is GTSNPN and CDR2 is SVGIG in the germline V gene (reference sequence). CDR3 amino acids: CAWNLAGPYEQYF. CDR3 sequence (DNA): TGTGCCTGGAACCTAGCGGGCCCCTACGAGCAGTACTTC.

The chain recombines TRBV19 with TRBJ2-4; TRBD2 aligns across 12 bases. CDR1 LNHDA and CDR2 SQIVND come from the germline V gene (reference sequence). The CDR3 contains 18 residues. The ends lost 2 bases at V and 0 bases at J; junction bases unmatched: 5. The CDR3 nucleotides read TGTGCCAGTAGTATACGTCTAGCGGGAGGGCTAGCCAAAAACATTCAGTACTTC. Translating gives CASSIRLAGGLAKNIQYF.

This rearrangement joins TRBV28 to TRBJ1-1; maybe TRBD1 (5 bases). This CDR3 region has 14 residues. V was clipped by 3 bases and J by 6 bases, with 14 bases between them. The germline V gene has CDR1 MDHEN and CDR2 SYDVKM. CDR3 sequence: CASSFKGLIAEAFF. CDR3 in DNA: TGTGCCAGCAGTTTCAAGGGGTTAATCGCTGAAGCTTTCTTT.

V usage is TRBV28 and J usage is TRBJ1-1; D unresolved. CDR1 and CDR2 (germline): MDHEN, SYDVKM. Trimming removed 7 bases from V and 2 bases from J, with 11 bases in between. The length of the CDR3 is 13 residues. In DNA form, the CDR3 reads TGTGCCAGCACCGTCTTGACAAACACTGAAGCTTTCTTT. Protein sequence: CASTVLTNTEAFF.

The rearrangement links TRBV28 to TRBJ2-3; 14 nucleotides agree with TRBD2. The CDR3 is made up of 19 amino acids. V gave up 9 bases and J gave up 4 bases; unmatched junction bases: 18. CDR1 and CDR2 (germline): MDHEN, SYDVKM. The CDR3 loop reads CASGNVGTSGSLRSDTQYF. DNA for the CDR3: TGTGCCAGTGGGAATGTGGGGACTAGCGGGAGTTTGAGGTCAGATACGCAGTATTTT.